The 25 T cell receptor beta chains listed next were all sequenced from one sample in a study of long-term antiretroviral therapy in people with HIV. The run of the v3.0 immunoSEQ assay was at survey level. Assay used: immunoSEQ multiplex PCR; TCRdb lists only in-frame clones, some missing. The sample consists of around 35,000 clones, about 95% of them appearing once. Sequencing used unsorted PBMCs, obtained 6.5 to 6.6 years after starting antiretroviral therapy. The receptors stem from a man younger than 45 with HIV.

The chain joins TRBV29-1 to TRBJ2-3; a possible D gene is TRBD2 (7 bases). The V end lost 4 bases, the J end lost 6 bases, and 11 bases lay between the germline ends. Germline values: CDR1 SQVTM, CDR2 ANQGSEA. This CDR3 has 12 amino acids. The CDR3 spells CSVGGGGDTQYF. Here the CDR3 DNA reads TGCAGCGTTGGGGGGGGCGGGGATACGCAGTATTTT.

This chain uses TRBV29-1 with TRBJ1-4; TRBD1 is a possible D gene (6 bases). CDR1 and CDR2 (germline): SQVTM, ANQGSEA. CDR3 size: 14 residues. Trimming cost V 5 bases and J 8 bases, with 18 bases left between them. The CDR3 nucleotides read TGCAGCGTTACCTTAAATGGGGGCGGGGAAAAACTGTTTTTT. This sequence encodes CSVTLNGGGEKLFF.

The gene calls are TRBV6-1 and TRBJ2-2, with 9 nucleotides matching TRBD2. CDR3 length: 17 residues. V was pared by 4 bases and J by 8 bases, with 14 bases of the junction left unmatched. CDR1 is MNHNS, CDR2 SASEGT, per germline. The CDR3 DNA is TGTGCCAGCAGTGCACTAGCGGGCCTAACCCAAGTAGGGGAGCTGTTTTTT. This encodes CASSALAGLTQVGELFF.

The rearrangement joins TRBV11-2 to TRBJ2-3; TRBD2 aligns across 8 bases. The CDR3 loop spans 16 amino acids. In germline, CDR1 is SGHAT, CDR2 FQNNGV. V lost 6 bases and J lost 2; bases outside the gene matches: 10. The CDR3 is CASRRLAGPSTDTQYF. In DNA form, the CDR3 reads TGTGCCAGCAGAAGATTAGCGGGGCCCTCCACAGATACGCAGTATTTT.

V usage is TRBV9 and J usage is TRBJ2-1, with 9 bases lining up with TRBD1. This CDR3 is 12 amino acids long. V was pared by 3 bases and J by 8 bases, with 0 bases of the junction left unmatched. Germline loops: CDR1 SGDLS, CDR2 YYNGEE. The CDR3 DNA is TGTGCCAGCAGCGGGGACAGGGATGAGCAGTTCTTC. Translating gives CASSGDRDEQFF.

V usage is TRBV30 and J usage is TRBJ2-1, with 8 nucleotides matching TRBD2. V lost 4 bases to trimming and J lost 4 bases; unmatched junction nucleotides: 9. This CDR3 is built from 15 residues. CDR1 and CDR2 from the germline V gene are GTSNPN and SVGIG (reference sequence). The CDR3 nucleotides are TGTGCCTGGACCGAAGCGGGAGATGGGTACAATGAGCAGTTCTTC. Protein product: CAWTEAGDGYNEQFF.

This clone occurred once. CDR3 coding DNA: TGTGCCAGCAGTTCCGAGGGGGTGGCCTACGAGCAGTACTTC. The encoded protein is CASSSEGVAYEQYF. The rearrangement uses TRBV27 and TRBJ2-7; a weak D match, TRBD1 (6 bases). CDR1 is MNHEY and CDR2 is SMNVEV in the germline V gene (reference sequence). The V and J ends lost 4 bases and 2 bases respectively, with 12 bases between them. The CDR3 runs 14 residues.

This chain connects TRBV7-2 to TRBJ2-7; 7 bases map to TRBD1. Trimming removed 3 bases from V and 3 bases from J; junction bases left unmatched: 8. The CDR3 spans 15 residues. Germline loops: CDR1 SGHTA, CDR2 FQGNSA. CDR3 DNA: TGTGCCAGCAGCTTTTCCGGGACAGTCAACTACGAGCAGTACTTC. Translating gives CASSFSGTVNYEQYF.

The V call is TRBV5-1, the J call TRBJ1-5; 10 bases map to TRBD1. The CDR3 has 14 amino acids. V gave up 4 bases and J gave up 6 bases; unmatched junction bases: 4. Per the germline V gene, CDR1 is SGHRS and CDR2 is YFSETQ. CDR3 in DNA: TGCGCCAGCAGCACGACAGGGGGCGGTCAGCCCCAGCATTTT. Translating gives CASSTTGGGQPQHF. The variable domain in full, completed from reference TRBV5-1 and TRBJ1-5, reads KAGVTQTPRYLIKTRGQQVTLSCSPISGHRSVSWYQQTPGQGLQFLFEYFSETQRNKGNFPGRFSGRQFSNSRSEMNVSTLELGDSALYLCASSTTGGGQPQHFGDGTRLSIL.

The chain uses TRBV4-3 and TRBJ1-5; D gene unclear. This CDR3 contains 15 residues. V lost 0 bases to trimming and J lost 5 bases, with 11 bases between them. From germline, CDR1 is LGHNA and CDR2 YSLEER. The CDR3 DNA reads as TGCGCCAGCAGCCAAGATCACGGAACCCATCAGCCCCAGCATTTT. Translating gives CASSQDHGTHQPQHF.

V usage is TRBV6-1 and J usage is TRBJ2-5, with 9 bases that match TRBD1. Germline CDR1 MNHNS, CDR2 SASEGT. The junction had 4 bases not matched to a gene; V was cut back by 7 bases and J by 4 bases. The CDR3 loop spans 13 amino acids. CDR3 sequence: CASNDRGRETQYF. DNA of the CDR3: TGTGCCAGCAACGACAGGGGGAGAGAGACCCAGTACTTC.

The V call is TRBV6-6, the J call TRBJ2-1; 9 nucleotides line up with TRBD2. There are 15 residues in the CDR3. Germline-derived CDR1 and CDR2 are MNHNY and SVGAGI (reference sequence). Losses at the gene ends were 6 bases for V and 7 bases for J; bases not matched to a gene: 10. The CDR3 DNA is TGTGCCAGCAGACCCAGCGGGGGGACCGGGAATGAGCAGTTCTTC. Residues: CASRPSGGTGNEQFF.

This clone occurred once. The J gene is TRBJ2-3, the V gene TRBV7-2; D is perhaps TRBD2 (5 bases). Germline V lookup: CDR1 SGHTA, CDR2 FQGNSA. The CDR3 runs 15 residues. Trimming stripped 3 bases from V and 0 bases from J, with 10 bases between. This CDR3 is CASSLDRGSTDTQYF. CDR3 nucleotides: TGTGCCAGCAGCTTGGATCGGGGAAGCACAGATACGCAGTATTTT.

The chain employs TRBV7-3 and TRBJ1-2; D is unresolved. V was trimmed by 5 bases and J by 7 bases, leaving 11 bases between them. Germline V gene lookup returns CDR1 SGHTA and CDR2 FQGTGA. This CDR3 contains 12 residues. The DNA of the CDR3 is TGTGCCAGCAGCCCTCCCGACTGTGGCTACACCTTC. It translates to CASSPPDCGYTF.

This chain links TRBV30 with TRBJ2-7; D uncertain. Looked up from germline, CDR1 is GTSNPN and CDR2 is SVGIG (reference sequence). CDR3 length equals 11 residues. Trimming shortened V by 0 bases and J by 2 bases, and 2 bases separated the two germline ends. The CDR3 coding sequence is TGTGCCTGGAGTGTCGCCTACGAGCAGTACTTC. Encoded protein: CAWSVAYEQYF.

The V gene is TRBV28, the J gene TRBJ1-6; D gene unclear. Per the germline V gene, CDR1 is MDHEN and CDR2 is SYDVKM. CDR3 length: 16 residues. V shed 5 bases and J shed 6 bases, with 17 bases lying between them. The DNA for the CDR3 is TGTGCCAGCAGTCCACCTAGGGTCCTACGTAATTCACCCCTCCACTTT. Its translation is CASSPPRVLRNSPLHF.

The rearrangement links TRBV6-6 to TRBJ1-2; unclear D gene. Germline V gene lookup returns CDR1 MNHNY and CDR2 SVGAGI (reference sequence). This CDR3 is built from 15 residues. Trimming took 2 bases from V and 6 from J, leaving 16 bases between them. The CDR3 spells CASSYQKWMDDGYTF. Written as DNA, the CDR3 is TGTGCCAGCAGTTACCAGAAATGGATGGATGATGGCTACACCTTC.

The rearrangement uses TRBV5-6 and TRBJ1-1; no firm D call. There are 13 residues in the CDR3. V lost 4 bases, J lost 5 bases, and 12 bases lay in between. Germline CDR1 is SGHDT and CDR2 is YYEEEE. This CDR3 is CASSESRVTEAFF. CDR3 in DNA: TGTGCCAGCAGCGAATCTCGGGTAACTGAAGCTTTCTTT.

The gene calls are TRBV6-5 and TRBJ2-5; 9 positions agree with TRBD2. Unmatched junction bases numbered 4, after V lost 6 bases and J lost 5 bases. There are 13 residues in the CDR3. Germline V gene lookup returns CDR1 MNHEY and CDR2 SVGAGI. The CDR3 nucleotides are TGTGCCAGCAGCTACGGACTAGCGGAGACCCAGTACTTC. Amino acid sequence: CASSYGLAETQYF.

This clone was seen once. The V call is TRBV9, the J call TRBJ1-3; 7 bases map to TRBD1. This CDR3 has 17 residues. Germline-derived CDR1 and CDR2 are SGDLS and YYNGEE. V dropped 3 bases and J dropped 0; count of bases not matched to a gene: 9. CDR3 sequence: CASSAPPGGRSGNTIYF. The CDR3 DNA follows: TGTGCCAGCAGCGCCCCTCCAGGGGGTCGCTCTGGAAACACCATATATTTT.

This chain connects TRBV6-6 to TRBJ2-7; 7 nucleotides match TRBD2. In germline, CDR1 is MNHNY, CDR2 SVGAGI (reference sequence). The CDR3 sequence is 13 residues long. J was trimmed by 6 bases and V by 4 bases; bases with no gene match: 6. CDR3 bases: TGTGCCAGCAGTTTCCCGCCGGGGGGCGAGCAGTACTTC. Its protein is CASSFPPGGEQYF.

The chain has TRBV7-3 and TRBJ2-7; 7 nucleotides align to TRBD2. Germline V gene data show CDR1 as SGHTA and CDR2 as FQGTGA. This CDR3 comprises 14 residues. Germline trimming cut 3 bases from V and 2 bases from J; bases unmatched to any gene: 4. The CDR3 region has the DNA TGTGCCAGCAGCTTCGGGGGGAGGCCCTACGAGCAGTACTTC. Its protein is CASSFGGRPYEQYF.

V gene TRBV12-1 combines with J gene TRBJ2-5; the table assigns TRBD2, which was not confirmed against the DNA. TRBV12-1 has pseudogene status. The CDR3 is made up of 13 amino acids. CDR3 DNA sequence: TGTGCCATCGATACGGGGGGCCAAGAGACCCAGTACTTC. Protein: CAIDTGGQETQYF.

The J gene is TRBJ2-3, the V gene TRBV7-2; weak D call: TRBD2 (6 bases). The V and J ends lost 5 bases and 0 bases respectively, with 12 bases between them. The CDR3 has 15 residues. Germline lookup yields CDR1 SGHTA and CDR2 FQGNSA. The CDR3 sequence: CASSRIRGSTDTQYF. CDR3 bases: TGTGCCAGCAGCCGAATTCGGGGGAGCACAGATACGCAGTATTTT.

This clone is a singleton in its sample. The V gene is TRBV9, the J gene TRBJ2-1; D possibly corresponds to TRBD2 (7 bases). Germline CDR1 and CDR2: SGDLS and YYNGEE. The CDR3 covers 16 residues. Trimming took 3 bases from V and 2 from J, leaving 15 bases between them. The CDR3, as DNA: TGTGCCAGCAGCGCCGGGGGGCTAGCGGCCTACAATGAGCAGTTCTTC. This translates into CASSAGGLAAYNEQFF.